This paragraph covers one T cell receptor (beta chain) sequence. The antigen this receptor binds is unknown. No qualities accompany the bases; no much larger clone lies one base away. This record belongs to a study of cytomegalovirus exposure and HLA in healthy donors (TCRdb year 2017). In terms of the full investigation: An earlier analysis of some 550 of the donors reported roughly 270 Gb of sequence data and some 120 million unique TCR beta sequences from 150 million to 200 million T cells. Approximately 300 gigabases of sequencing data and around 80 million unique TCR sequences made up an early release that covered several hundred HLA-typed donors. Of the 398 genotyped donors, 81% were placed in the genetic ancestry cluster associated with self-reported Caucasian donors. The study was designed to test whether signatures of past pathogen exposure could be identified by cataloging public T cell receptors. The study profiled the T cell repertoires of 500 to 800 subjects by immunosequencing and related them to cytomegalovirus serostatus. In addition to the first cohort of several hundred subjects, a separate validation cohort of 120 different subjects was used. High-throughput TCR immunosequencing, statistical association of individual TCRs with disease status, and machine learning were combined to predict cytomegalovirus infection status. A later analysis re-analyzed previously published TCR beta repertoires from 666 donors and added high-resolution HLA genotyping to study TCR occurrence patterns. In the later analysis, no new phenotypic data were used to find candidate immune exposures; instead, reliance was placed on TCR beta sequences and their occurrence across donors. To decide whether each TCR beta V gene segment behaved as functional or pseudogenic, an earlier analysis of some 540 of the donors relied on high-throughput TCR beta sequencing. Donor age, sex, ethnicity and CMV serostatus were collected together with the repertoire data. In a later genetic analysis, genome-wide SNP genotypes for about three fifths of the roughly 670 donors were used, and that subset was treated as a discovery cohort. All discovery cohort repertoires had been generated using a single sequencing platform. Class I and class II HLA loci were covered by the typing at four-digit resolution. The number of typed donors differed by locus: about 629-630 for A, B, C, DRB1 and DQB1; roughly 510 for DQA1; approximately 600 for DPA1; and about 450 for DPB1. Because of strong linkage in the cohort, four to six DR-DQ haplotypes were treated as single units for association and clustering. Across some 400 genotyped donors of the cohort, an average of approximately 240,000 unique TCR beta nucleotide sequences per donor were sequenced, and approximately 17% of those sequences were non-productive. What the authors observed across the whole study: A later analysis found that TCR association rates varied across HLA loci, with DRB1 alleles showing the most associated TCRs and HLA-C alleles the fewest. It was suggested by the authors that the approach could potentially be generalized to other disease states and immunological phenotypes. The 87-base-pair reads could not distinguish some IMGT-functional V segments, including TRBV6-2 and TRBV6-3, so those segments were excluded. Several of the top co-occurrence clusters appeared to be linked to parvovirus B19, influenza, CMV and Epstein-Barr virus, according to a later analysis. In an earlier analysis of some 550 of the donors, most TCR beta V segments were observed in productive rearrangements about 90% or about 30% of the time, broadly matching IMGT annotations. Correlated functional status among segregating V segments might be attributable to linkage disequilibrium, but an unknown experimental factor could not be ruled out. A later genetic analysis reported fewer N-insertions in productive TCRs among donors in an Asian-associated ancestry cluster than the roughly 700-donor mean. Because counts were too low, approximately 15 rarely observed V segments, including chromosome 9 orphons, were excluded from the earlier analysis of around 640 of the donors. HLA typing was unavailable for some donors at each locus, so association tests used only the typed subset. A total of 150 to 200 TCR beta chains were listed by the study as associated with cytomegalovirus. V-gene and J-gene trimming of TCR beta chains was associated with a missense DCLRE1C variant in a later genetic analysis, and the association was replicated in an independent cohort. Sequencing depth was assumed to be roughly uniform across donors in the presence/absence analyses, though that assumption may not hold. While some public TCRs were present in many individuals, most TCR sequences turned up only very rarely across donors. Cytomegalovirus status was reported to be diagnosed by the classifier with high specificity and sensitivity in both the original and validation cohorts. In a later analysis, most CMV-associated TCR beta chains were found to appear HLA-restricted, with HLA associations seemingly driven largely by CMV exposure. A cluster of highly shared sequence variants was judged likely to represent a technical artifact of the sequencing pipeline. The cohort was sequenced for TCR beta chains only, and without alpha or paired-chain data the features that could be detected were limited. In vitro tests confirmed that a few of the cytomegalovirus-associated TCR beta chains recognize cytomegalovirus antigens. For the cohort, immune exposure information was limited to CMV serostatus. Strong co-occurrence of HLA alleles, especially DR and DQ, made assigning TCR associations to individual alleles difficult. A further reported finding was that TCR beta sequences accurately predicted the HLA-A and HLA-B alleles for most subjects in the first cohort. In a later analysis, HLA-associated TCR beta chains showed more clonal expansion and lower generation probabilities than non-associated chains that were equally common. In a later analysis, 15,000 to 20,000 TCR beta sequences were associated with specific HLA alleles at a false discovery rate of 0.05.

Library generation was performed with the immunoSEQ multiplex PCR assay. The multiplex PCR relied on a mix of 60 forward primers for TCR Vbeta segments and 13 reverse primers for TCR Jbeta segments. A multiplex PCR assay on genomic DNA amplified the CDR3 region of rearranged TCR beta genes. The amplified TCR beta libraries were sequenced on the Illumina HiSeq System as 87-base-pair reads. On the authors' methods: A later analysis tallied tens of millions of unique TCR beta chains across the 600 to 700 repertoires, and around 12 million of those chains were shared by two or more donors. A nearest-neighbor algorithm error-corrected the raw reads and collapsed the reads into unique sequences, merging closely related sequences to remove PCR and sequencing errors. Alignment of CDR3 sequences to IMGT reference sequences was used to assign V, D and J gene segments. Each retained sequence needed at least a six-nucleotide match to both a V gene segment and a J gene segment. Rearrangements were called productive when the CDR3 lacked stop codons and stayed in frame with V and J; all others were non-productive. Following IMGT convention, CDR3 was defined as the stretch from the second conserved V-encoded cysteine up to the conserved J-encoded phenylalanine. The earlier analysis of more than 450 of the donors excluded sequences that lacked an unambiguous match to a single V gene segment. An earlier analysis of roughly 590 of the donors called V segments functional above 56.7% productive rearrangements and segregating when the between-donor standard deviation exceeded 5%. A statistical classification framework was developed to diagnose cytomegalovirus status using the catalog of TCR beta chain sequences. In a later analysis, V and J genes were assigned by comparing TCR nucleotide sequences against IMGT/GENE-DB human TR gene sequences. The TCRdist pipeline was used in a later analysis to assign CDR3 sequences and most-parsimonious VDJ recombination scenarios. In a later analysis, each TCR beta chain was defined by its CDR3 amino acid sequence together with its V-gene family, and reads without a unique V-gene family were excluded. A later analysis removed 600 or so highly shared, low-generation-probability nucleotide sequences to deal with suspected cross-contamination and a sequencing artifact. In a later analysis, a clonal expansion index was calculated for each public chain from normalized within-repertoire ranks of inferred template counts. Generation probabilities in a later analysis came from a VDJ recombination model fitted to out-of-frame rearrangements, and those results were checked against IGoR. A later analysis scored TCR-TCR, TCR-HLA and TCR-CMV co-occurrence with hypergeometric tests, applying a repertoire-size bias correction to TCR pairs. False discovery rates were estimated in a later analysis by permuting HLA or CMV assignments 20 times. In a later analysis, co-occurring TCRs were grouped with DBSCAN, and TCRdist sequence similarity was added when clustering was performed within HLA-allele-positive subsets. Repertoires with fewer than 30,000 or more than 120,000 public chains were left out of co-occurrence clustering, as were four to six repertoires with anomalous nucleotide sharing. What TCRdb holds here is the immuneACCESS table cut down to in-frame rearrangements. Part of the clones is not present; checked against another copy, under half of the missing clones reflect an unresolved V gene, and the others are unexplained. V and J calls and clone size are given by that table; D and trimming were obtained from the DNA. Here the sample has about 120,000 clones; around 85% occur a single time. Of the sample, about 2% is held by the ten largest clones.

The cohort comprised 710 or so healthy bone marrow donors. Cohort members were all nominally healthy when sampled, although unrecorded immune exposures were likely present. The donor tested CMV seronegative, placing the donor among the 350 to 400 seronegative members of the cohort. Each donor provided a peripheral blood sample, and peripheral blood mononuclear cells were used for TCR beta sequencing. Genomic DNA was extracted from the blood cell samples with the Qiagen DNeasy Blood Extraction Kit. According to the germline V gene, CDR1 reads SGHRS and CDR2 reads YFSETQ. V and J lose 4 bases and 4 bases, and a span of 14 bases separates them. Counted from cysteine to phenylalanine, this CDR3 has 14 amino acids. The entry retains the CDR3 DNA only, 42 bases that are in frame from base 1.

The source is a man aged 30-40 years in good health and CMV-seronegative. The V gene is TRBV5-1 and the J gene is TRBJ1-1; a weak D assignment points to TRBD1 (6 bases agree). The sequenced material came from PBMCs. The DNA sequence is as follows: TGCGCCAGCAGCGTGCCACAGGGCGGCACTGAAGCTTTCTTT. Its coded protein is CASSVPQGGTEAFF.